The 20 T cell receptor beta chains in this list originate from one sample, sequenced in a study of blood T cell repertoires in COVID-19. The method was immunoSEQ multiplex PCR; TCRdb's version includes in-frame clones alone and lacks a portion of them. The table lists 100,000 to 150,000 clones, 70% to 90% of them singletons. Material: peripheral blood. These receptors came from a man in his forties or fifties with acute or convalescent COVID-19.

The chain links TRBV19 to TRBJ1-2; 11 bases are shared with TRBD1. V lost 5 bases to trimming and J lost 7 bases; unmatched junction nucleotides: 6. Germline V gene lookup returns CDR1 LNHDA and CDR2 SQIVND (reference sequence). This CDR3 comprises 14 residues. CDR3 sequence: CASSAGQGVGGYTF. In nucleotides, the CDR3 is TGTGCCAGTAGTGCGGGACAGGGGGTTGGTGGCTACACCTTC.

Only one count was recorded for this clone. The genes are TRBV3-1 (or the pseudogene TRBV3-2) and TRBJ1-4; TRBD1 is a possible D gene (6 bases). Trimming cost V 2 bases and J 2 bases, with 9 bases left between them. The CDR3 sequence is 15 residues long. CDR1 and CDR2 (germline): LGHDT, YNNKEL (reference sequence). The CDR3 nucleotides read TGTGCCAGCAGCCAATTTGGGGGCACTAATGAAAAACTGTTTTTT. It translates to CASSQFGGTNEKLFF.

The chain combines TRBV3-1 (or the pseudogene TRBV3-2) with TRBJ1-2; tentatively, D is TRBD1 (5 bases). The germline gives CDR1 LGHDT, CDR2 YNNKEL (reference sequence). Trimming took off 1 base at V and 4 bases at J, with 13 bases between the two ends. The CDR3 is 15 amino acids. DNA for the CDR3: TGTGCCAGCAGCCAAGTCCACCGGGGGGGCTATGGCTACACCTTC. Protein product: CASSQVHRGGYGYTF.

The chain joins TRBV5-1 to TRBJ2-3; a weak D match, TRBD1 (5 bases). The V gene lost 6 bases and the J gene lost 2 bases, with 19 bases spanning the gap. This CDR3 is 16 amino acids long. CDR1 SGHRS and CDR2 YFSETQ come from the germline V gene. CDR3 residues: CASMKDTNPPTDTQYF. The CDR3 nucleotides are TGCGCCAGCATGAAGGACACCAATCCCCCCACAGATACGCAGTATTTT.

With regard to this clone: The sample contains more than one DNA sequence encoding this CDR3. The J gene is TRBJ1-5, the V gene TRBV12-3 or TRBV12-4; unclear D gene. Trimming removed 2 bases from V and 4 bases from J, with 6 bases in between. This CDR3 spans 13 amino acids. CDR3 DNA sequence: TGTGCCAGCAGTTTATCAGGAAATCAGCCCCAGCATTTT. This codes for CASSLSGNQPQHF.

The chain combines TRBV7-2 with TRBJ2-1; 8 positions match TRBD2. The CDR3 runs to 16 residues. The J segment lost 2 bases and the V segment lost 3 bases, leaving 6 bases of the junction unmatched. Germline CDR1 reads SGHTA; CDR2 reads FQGNSA. The CDR3 DNA is TGTGCCAGCAGCTTCTTTAGCGGGGAGACCTACAATGAGCAGTTCTTC. Translating gives CASSFFSGETYNEQFF.

This clone has only one observation. The chain employs TRBV6-2 or TRBV6-3 and TRBJ1-2; D perhaps matches TRBD1 (5 bases). Trimming left V 5 bases short and J 4 bases short, with 20 bases between. This CDR3 has 16 amino acids. Germline V gene sequence: CDR1 MNHEY, CDR2 SVGEGT. The CDR3 bases are TGTGCCAGCAGTCGAACTCGAAGAGGGGAGGGCTATGGCTACACCTTC. As protein: CASSRTRRGEGYGYTF.

The chain couples TRBV11-2 to TRBJ2-7; 9 bases agree with TRBD2. There are 14 residues in the CDR3. CDR1 and CDR2 (germline): SGHAT, FQNNGV. V lost 5 bases to trimming and J lost 1 base; unmatched junction nucleotides: 3. CDR3 residues: CASSPTSGSYEQYF. CDR3 DNA sequence: TGTGCCAGCAGCCCGACTAGCGGATCCTACGAGCAGTACTTC.

The genes are TRBV5-6 and TRBJ1-2, with a possible D match to TRBD1 (5 bases). With 5 bases removed from V and 8 bases from J, the gap between germline ends came to 13 bases. This CDR3 has 12 amino acids. Germline V gene sequence: CDR1 SGHDT, CDR2 YYEEEE. The chain's CDR3 is CASRREGVGYTF. As DNA, the CDR3 is TGTGCCAGCAGGCGCGAAGGGGTAGGCTACACCTTC.

The gene calls are TRBV7-3 and TRBJ1-1; D is possibly TRBD1 (6 bases). Trimming took 4 bases from V and 10 from J, leaving 16 bases between them. CDR3 length: 13 amino acids. From germline, CDR1 is SGHTA and CDR2 FQGTGA. CDR3 sequence reads: CASSSQPQGTAFF. In DNA form, the CDR3 reads TGTGCCAGCAGCTCTCAGCCTCAGGGGACAGCTTTCTTT.

J is TRBJ1-3 and V is TRBV10-2, with 7 bases matching TRBD1. J lost 0 bases, V lost 2 bases, and 7 bases had no gene match. The CDR3 covers 17 residues. The germline gives CDR1 WSHSY, CDR2 SAAADI. CDR3 residues: CASSEPRDRNSGNTIYF. The CDR3 DNA reads TGCGCCAGCAGTGAGCCCAGGGACAGAAACTCTGGAAACACCATATATTTT.

V usage is TRBV7-2 and J usage is TRBJ1-6, with D perhaps TRBD1 (6 bases). Trimming stripped 5 bases from V and 4 bases from J, with 15 bases between. Germline V CDR1 and CDR2: SGHTA, FQGNSA. This CDR3 is built from 16 residues. The CDR3 here is CASSPRTVSYNSPLHF. Here the CDR3 DNA reads TGTGCCAGCAGCCCGCGGACAGTTTCTTATAATTCACCCCTCCACTTT.

The chain carries TRBV6-5 and TRBJ2-7, with 8 nucleotides matching TRBD1. The CDR3 sequence is 14 residues long. CDR1 is MNHEY, CDR2 SVGAGI, per germline. Trimming took 7 bases from V and 2 from J; bases not matched to a gene: 7. The DNA for the CDR3 is TGTGCCAGCACCCGGACAGGGAACGCCTACGAGCAGTACTTC. Translating it yields CASTRTGNAYEQYF.

The chain recombines TRBV18 with TRBJ1-1; D is undetermined. V dropped 3 bases and J dropped 4 bases, with 12 bases sitting between them. This CDR3 comprises 14 residues. Germline CDR1 reads KGHSH; CDR2 reads LQKENI. The CDR3 coding sequence is TGTGCCAGCTCACCGGGCCCGGCTGGCACTGAAGCTTTCTTT. This encodes CASSPGPAGTEAFF.

In its sample, this clone was seen a few times. The CDR3 region is CASSQDNLMSTGGWSEQYF. The CDR3 nucleotides read TGTGCCAGCAGCCAAGATAATCTAATGAGTACGGGAGGGTGGAGCGAGCAGTACTTC. V usage is TRBV4-2 and J usage is TRBJ2-7; TRBD2 agrees at 8 bases. Per germline, CDR1 LGHNA and CDR2 YNFKEQ. V shed 0 bases, J shed 6 bases, and the junction held 19 bases outside the gene matches. The CDR3 has 19 residues.

V usage is TRBV30 and J usage is TRBJ2-1; 9 positions agree with TRBD2. Germline lookup yields CDR1 GTSNPN and CDR2 SVGIG (reference sequence). The CDR3 has 13 residues. V lost 3 bases and J lost 9; bases outside the gene matches: 6. CDR3 sequence: CAWRVGGGGEQFF. Here the CDR3 DNA reads TGTGCCTGGAGGGTGGGCGGGGGGGGTGAGCAGTTCTTC.

The chain uses TRBV11-2 and TRBJ1-3; possibly TRBD1 for D (5 bases). The germline V gene has CDR1 SGHAT and CDR2 FQNNGV. Trimming took off 5 bases at V and 4 bases at J, with 12 bases between the two ends. The CDR3 covers 14 residues. CDR3 DNA: TGTGCCAGCAGCCGCGGGACGCTAGGAAACACCATATATTTT. Translating it yields CASSRGTLGNTIYF.

CDR3 sequence: CASSEADTYGYTF. The DNA for the CDR3 is TGTGCCAGCAGTGAAGCGGACACTTATGGCTACACCTTC. The chain couples TRBV6-1 to TRBJ1-2, with a tentative D call TRBD1 (5 bases). Between the trimmed V and J ends, which lost 0 bases and 5 bases, there was a span of 7 bases. The V gene's germline CDR1 is MNHNS and CDR2 SASEGT. The CDR3 covers 13 residues.

This chain links TRBV27 with TRBJ2-7, with D possibly matching TRBD1 (5 bases). Trimming shortened V by 8 bases and J by 11 bases, and 19 bases separated the two germline ends. Per germline, CDR1 MNHEY and CDR2 SMNVEV (reference sequence). The CDR3 runs 12 residues. CDR3 residues: CASGRGRAREYF. The CDR3 DNA reads TGTGCCAGCGGTAGGGGAAGGGCCAGGGAGTACTTC.

J is TRBJ1-1 and V is TRBV27, with 7 bases identical to TRBD1. V lost 9 bases to trimming and J lost 2 bases; unmatched junction nucleotides: 15. CDR1 and CDR2 (germline): MNHEY, SMNVEV (reference sequence). This CDR3 is built from 16 residues. The CDR3 DNA reads TGTGCCAGTAATTACATTCGACAGGGAGGAAACACTGAAGCTTTCTTT. This translates into CASNYIRQGGNTEAFF.